The source of this TCR beta chain is a study of human T cells and chemical hapten exposure. TCRdb itself ran the RACE reads through MiXCR, one entry per CDR3 protein. The sample consists of some 360,000 distinct CDR3 sequences, more than 4.5% of them appearing once. CDR1 and CDR2 from the germline V gene are SGHRS and YFSETQ. The CDR3 consists of 14 residues. Regarding time point: pre-sensitization, week 0. As to treatment: therapeutic diphenylcyclopropenone sensitization with weekly scalp DPC. Turning to this clonotype: Being one base from a much bigger clone, this may be a read error.

The rearrangement links TRBV5-1 to TRBJ1-1, with D uncertain. The sequence derives from a woman in her forties or fifties with alopecia areata. Some clones in this sample may be carry-over from other donors' samples. The material sequenced was whole blood, taken in connection with sensitization to the hapten diphenylcyclopropenone (DPC). The chain's CDR3 is CASCLGGSNTEAFF. DNA of the CDR3: TGCGCCAGCTGCTTGGGAGGTTCGAACACTGAAGCTTTCTTT.